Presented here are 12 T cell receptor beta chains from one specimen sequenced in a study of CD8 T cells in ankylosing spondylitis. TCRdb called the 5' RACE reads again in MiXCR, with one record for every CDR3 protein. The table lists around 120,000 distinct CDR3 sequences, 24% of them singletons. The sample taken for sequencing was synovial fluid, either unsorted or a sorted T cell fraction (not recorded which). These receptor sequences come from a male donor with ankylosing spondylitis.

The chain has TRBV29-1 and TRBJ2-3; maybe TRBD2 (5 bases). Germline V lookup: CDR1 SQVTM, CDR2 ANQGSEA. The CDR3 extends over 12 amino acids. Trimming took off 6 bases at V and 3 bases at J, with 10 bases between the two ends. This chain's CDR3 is CSVGEGTDTQYF. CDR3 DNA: TGCAGCGTGGGAGAGGGTACAGATACGCAGTATTTT.

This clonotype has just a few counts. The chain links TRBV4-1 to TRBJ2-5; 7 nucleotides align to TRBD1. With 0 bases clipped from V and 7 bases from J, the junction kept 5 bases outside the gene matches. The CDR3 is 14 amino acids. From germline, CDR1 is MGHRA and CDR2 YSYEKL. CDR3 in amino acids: CASSQDWDSGTQYF. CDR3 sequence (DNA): TGCGCCAGCAGCCAAGACTGGGACAGCGGGACCCAGTACTTC.

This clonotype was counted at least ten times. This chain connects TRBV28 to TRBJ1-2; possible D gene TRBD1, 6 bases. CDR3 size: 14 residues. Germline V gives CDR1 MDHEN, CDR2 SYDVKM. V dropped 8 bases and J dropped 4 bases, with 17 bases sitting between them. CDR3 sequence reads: CASHTGSSGYGYTF. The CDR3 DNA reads TGTGCCAGCCATACAGGGTCTAGCGGCTATGGCTACACCTTC.

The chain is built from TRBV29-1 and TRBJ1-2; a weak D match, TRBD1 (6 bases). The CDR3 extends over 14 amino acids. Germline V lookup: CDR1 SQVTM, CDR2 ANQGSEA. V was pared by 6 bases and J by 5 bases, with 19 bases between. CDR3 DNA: TGCAGCGTCCCGGGAACTGGGGGCGTGTATGGCTACACCTTC. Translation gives CSVPGTGGVYGYTF.

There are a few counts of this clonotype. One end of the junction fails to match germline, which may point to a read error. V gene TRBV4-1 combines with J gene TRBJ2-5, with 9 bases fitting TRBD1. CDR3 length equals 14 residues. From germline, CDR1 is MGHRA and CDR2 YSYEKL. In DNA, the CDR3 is TGTGCCAGCAGCCGACAGGGGGAGGGAGAGACCCAGTACTTC. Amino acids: CASSRQGEGETQYF.

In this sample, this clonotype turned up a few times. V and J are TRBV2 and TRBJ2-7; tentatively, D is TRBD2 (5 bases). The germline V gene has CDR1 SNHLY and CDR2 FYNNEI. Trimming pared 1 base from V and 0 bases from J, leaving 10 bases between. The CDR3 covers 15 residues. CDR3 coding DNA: TGTGCCAGCAGTGAAGGAACGGGGAGCTCCTACGAGCAGTACGTC. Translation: CASSEGTGSSYEQYV.

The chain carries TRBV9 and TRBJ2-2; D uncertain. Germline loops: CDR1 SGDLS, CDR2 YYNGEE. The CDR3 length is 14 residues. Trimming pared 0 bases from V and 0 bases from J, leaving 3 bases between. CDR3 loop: CASSVAPNTGELFF. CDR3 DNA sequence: TGTGCCAGCAGCGTAGCTCCGAACACCGGGGAGCTGTTTTTT.

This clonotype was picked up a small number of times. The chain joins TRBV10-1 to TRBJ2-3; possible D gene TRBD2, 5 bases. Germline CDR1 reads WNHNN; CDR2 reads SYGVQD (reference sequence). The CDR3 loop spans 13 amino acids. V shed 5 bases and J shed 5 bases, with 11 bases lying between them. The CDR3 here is CASSWVGVDTQYF. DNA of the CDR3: TGCGCCAGCAGTTGGGTGGGAGTAGATACGCAGTATTTT.

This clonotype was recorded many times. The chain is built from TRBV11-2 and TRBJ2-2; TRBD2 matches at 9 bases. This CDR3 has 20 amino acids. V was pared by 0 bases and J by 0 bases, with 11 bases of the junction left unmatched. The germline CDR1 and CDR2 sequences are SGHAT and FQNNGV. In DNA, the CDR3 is TGTGCCAGCAGCTTAGAACGGTCCGGGCTAGCGGGATCGAACACCGGGGAGCTGTTTTTT. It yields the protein CASSLERSGLAGSNTGELFF. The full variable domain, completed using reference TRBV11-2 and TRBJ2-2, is EAGVAQSPRYKIIEKRQSVAFWCNPISGHATLYWYQQILGQGPKLLIQFQNNGVVDDSQLPKDRFSAERLKGVDSTLKIQPAKLEDSAVYLCASSLERSGLAGSNTGELFFGEGSRLTVL.

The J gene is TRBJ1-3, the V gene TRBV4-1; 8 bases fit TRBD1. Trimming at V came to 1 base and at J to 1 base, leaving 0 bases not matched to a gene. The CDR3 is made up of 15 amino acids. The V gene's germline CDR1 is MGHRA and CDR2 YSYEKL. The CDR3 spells CASSQGQGSGNTIYF. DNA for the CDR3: TGCGCCAGCAGCCAAGGACAGGGGTCTGGAAACACCATATATTTT.

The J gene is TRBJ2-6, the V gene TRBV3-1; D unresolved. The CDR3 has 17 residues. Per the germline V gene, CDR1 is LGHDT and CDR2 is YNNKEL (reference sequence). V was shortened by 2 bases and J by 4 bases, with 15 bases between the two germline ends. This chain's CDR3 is CASSQWPATSGANVLTF. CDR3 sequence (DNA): TGTGCCAGCAGCCAATGGCCCGCTACCTCGGGGGCCAACGTCCTGACTTTC.

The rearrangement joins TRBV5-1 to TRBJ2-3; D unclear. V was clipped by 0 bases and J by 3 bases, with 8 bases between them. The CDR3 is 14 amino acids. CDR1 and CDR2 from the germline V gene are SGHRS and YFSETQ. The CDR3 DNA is TGCGCCAGCAGCTTGGATGTCTTAACAGATACGCAGTATTTT. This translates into CASSLDVLTDTQYF.